Each of the 17 T cell receptor beta chains below was sequenced from the same sample in a study of blood T cell repertoires in COVID-19. Data came from immunoSEQ multiplex PCR; TCRdb stores just in-frame clones and leaves some out. This table holds fewer than 120,000 clones, around 82% found once. Sequenced: peripheral blood. The receptors stem from a woman in her sixties or seventies with acute or convalescent COVID-19.

The chain couples TRBV10-3 to TRBJ2-5; D is perhaps TRBD2 (6 bases). V lost 2 bases, J lost 5 bases, and 6 bases lay in between. Germline V gives CDR1 ENHRY, CDR2 SYGVKD. The CDR3 loop spans 12 amino acids. CDR3 sequence: CAISEGGETQYF. As DNA, the CDR3 is TGTGCCATCAGTGAGGGAGGGGAGACCCAGTACTTC.

Many counts were recorded for this clone. The genes are TRBV29-1 and TRBJ1-3; 8 bases are a match to TRBD1. The CDR3 totals 13 residues. The V segment lost 6 bases and the J segment 4 bases; nucleotides outside the gene matches: 5. Germline V gene lookup returns CDR1 SQVTM and CDR2 ANQGSEA. The CDR3 protein is CSVETGDGNTIYF. CDR3 DNA: TGCAGCGTAGAGACAGGGGACGGAAACACCATATATTTT. Variable domain in full (rest from reference TRBV29-1 and TRBJ1-3): SAVISQKPSRDICQRGTSLTIQCQVDSQVTMMFWYRQQPGQSLTLIATANQGSEATYESGFVIDKFPISRPNLTFSTLTVSNMSPEDSSIYLCSVETGDGNTIYFGEGSWLTVV.

This clone showed up just once. DNA for the CDR3: TGTGCCAGCAGGCCAGGACAGATGCGGCAGCCCCAGCATTTT. Translating it yields CASRPGQMRQPQHF. The V gene is TRBV28, the J gene TRBJ1-5; D might be TRBD1 (6 bases). The CDR3 has 14 residues. CDR1 and CDR2 from the germline V gene are MDHEN and SYDVKM. V was trimmed by 6 bases and J by 7 bases, leaving 16 bases between them.

The rearrangement uses TRBV15 and TRBJ2-4; weak D call: TRBD2 (5 bases). This CDR3 has 16 residues. Germline V gives CDR1 LNHNV, CDR2 YYDKDF (reference sequence). Trimming cost V 3 bases and J 0 bases, with 12 bases left between them. In nucleotides, the CDR3 is TGTGCCACCAGCAGTCGGACTGAGATAGCCAAAAACATTCAGTACTTC. Encoded protein: CATSSRTEIAKNIQYF.

The V gene is TRBV4-3, the J gene TRBJ2-7; D is possibly TRBD2 (6 bases). There are 13 residues in the CDR3. Trimming left V 1 base short and J 3 bases short, with 7 bases between. The V gene's germline CDR1 is LGHNA and CDR2 YSLEER. CDR3 sequence (DNA): TGCGCCAGCAGCCAAGGACTAGACTACGAGCAGTACTTC. Residues: CASSQGLDYEQYF.

The chain has TRBV13 and TRBJ2-3; 11 nucleotides match TRBD2. The CDR3 sequence is 17 residues long. Per germline, CDR1 PRHDT and CDR2 FYEKMQ (reference sequence). Unmatched junction bases numbered 7, after V lost 5 bases and J lost 0 bases. CDR3 amino acids: CASSGQTSGASTDTQYF. The CDR3 coding sequence is TGTGCCAGCAGCGGTCAGACTAGCGGGGCTAGCACAGATACGCAGTATTTT.

V is TRBV24-1 and J is TRBJ2-2, with a possible D match to TRBD2 (6 bases). Trimming took off 4 bases at V and 6 bases at J, with 11 bases between the two ends. The CDR3 runs to 14 residues. Germline V lookup: CDR1 KGHDR, CDR2 SFDVKD. Written as DNA, the CDR3 is TGTGCCACCAGTGAAGCGGGCCCCCCCGGGGAGCTGTTTTTT. It specifies CATSEAGPPGELFF.

The rearrangement joins TRBV28 to TRBJ2-3; 9 bases agree with TRBD2. V lost 2 bases to trimming and J lost 0 bases; unmatched junction nucleotides: 9. The germline V gene has CDR1 MDHEN and CDR2 SYDVKM. The CDR3 length is 18 residues. CDR3 residues: CASSLPSGADASTDTQYF. CDR3 nucleotides: TGTGCCAGCAGTTTACCTAGCGGGGCAGACGCTAGCACAGATACGCAGTATTTT.

V is TRBV27 and J is TRBJ1-2, with D unclear. Trimming cost V 5 bases and J 5 bases, with 15 bases left between them. This CDR3 comprises 14 residues. Per the germline V gene, CDR1 is MNHEY and CDR2 is SMNVEV (reference sequence). The CDR3 is CASSPLVREYGYTF. The CDR3 DNA follows: TGTGCCAGCAGTCCGCTCGTCCGGGAATATGGCTACACCTTC.

This clone was picked up a small number of times. The chain uses TRBV7-3 and TRBJ1-1, with TRBD1 as a possible D gene (6 bases). With 6 bases removed from V and 4 bases from J, the gap between germline ends came to 12 bases. Germline lookup yields CDR1 SGHTA and CDR2 FQGTGA. This CDR3 comprises 13 residues. CDR3: CASSSGVGTEAFF. The CDR3 DNA reads TGTGCCAGCAGTTCAGGGGTCGGCACTGAAGCTTTCTTT.

The V call is TRBV7-3, the J call TRBJ2-1; D gene uncertain. The V gene's germline CDR1 is SGHTA and CDR2 FQGTGA. Deletions cut 5 bases from V and 6 bases from J, with 11 bases between. There are 13 residues in the CDR3. The CDR3 region is CASSPGSGNEQFF. DNA for the CDR3: TGTGCCAGCAGCCCCGGGTCGGGCAATGAGCAGTTCTTC.

The chain recombines TRBV4-3 with TRBJ2-3; D is unresolved. The V end lost 1 base, the J end lost 13 bases, and 21 bases lay between the germline ends. This CDR3 comprises 15 residues. CDR1 is LGHNA, CDR2 YSLEER, per germline. In DNA form, the CDR3 reads TGCGCCAGCAGCCAAGCTCCACTTCGGCCAGGCCCCAAGTATTTT. Its translation is CASSQAPLRPGPKYF.

This clone occurred once. V is TRBV12-3 or TRBV12-4 and J is TRBJ1-4, with D possibly matching TRBD1 (5 bases). V gave up 6 bases and J gave up 5 bases, with 10 bases separating them. This CDR3 is built from 13 residues. This CDR3 is CASSETVNEKLFF. The CDR3 DNA follows: TGTGCCAGCAGCGAGACAGTAAATGAAAAACTGTTTTTT.

In this sample, this clone turned up a few times. This chain uses TRBV30 with TRBJ2-1; the D gene is possibly TRBD1 (5 bases). Germline V gene sequence: CDR1 GTSNPN, CDR2 SVGIG (reference sequence). The CDR3 consists of 12 residues. V was clipped by 0 bases and J by 8 bases, with 8 bases between them. The CDR3 spells CAWSVQADEQFF. Here the CDR3 DNA reads TGTGCCTGGAGTGTACAGGCAGATGAGCAGTTCTTC.

The sample holds one count of this clone. The chain employs TRBV5-6 and TRBJ2-5; weak D call: TRBD1 (5 bases). CDR1 and CDR2 from the germline V gene are SGHDT and YYEEEE. The CDR3 totals 15 residues. The ends were cut back, 1 base at V and 5 bases at J, with 15 bases in the middle. CDR3 in amino acids: CASSLWFRGRETQYF. The CDR3 DNA sequence: TGTGCCAGCAGCTTGTGGTTTAGGGGCCGGGAGACCCAGTACTTC. Complete variable domain (other parts from reference TRBV5-6 and TRBJ2-5): DAGVTQSPTHLIKTRGQQVTLRCSPKSGHDTVSWYQQALGQGPQFIFQYYEEEERQRGNFPDRFSGHQFPNYSSELNVNALLLGDSALYLCASSLWFRGRETQYFGPGTRLLVL.

J is TRBJ2-1 and V is TRBV24-1; 12 bases are shared with TRBD2. V gave up 4 bases and J gave up 6 bases; unmatched junction bases: 9. The CDR3 totals 17 residues. Germline CDR1 KGHDR, CDR2 SFDVKD. This CDR3 reads CATSDSYLAGGTNEQFF. The CDR3 coding sequence is TGTGCCACCAGTGACTCTTATCTAGCGGGGGGGACCAATGAGCAGTTCTTC.

This chain links TRBV4-3 with TRBJ2-7, with D tentatively TRBD2 (6 bases). The V end was cut by 0 bases, the J end by 3 bases, with 15 bases between. The CDR3 has 16 residues. Germline-derived CDR1 and CDR2 are LGHNA and YSLEER. This CDR3 is CASSQDWGRQFYEQYF. In nucleotides, the CDR3 is TGCGCCAGCAGCCAAGATTGGGGGAGGCAGTTCTACGAGCAGTACTTC.